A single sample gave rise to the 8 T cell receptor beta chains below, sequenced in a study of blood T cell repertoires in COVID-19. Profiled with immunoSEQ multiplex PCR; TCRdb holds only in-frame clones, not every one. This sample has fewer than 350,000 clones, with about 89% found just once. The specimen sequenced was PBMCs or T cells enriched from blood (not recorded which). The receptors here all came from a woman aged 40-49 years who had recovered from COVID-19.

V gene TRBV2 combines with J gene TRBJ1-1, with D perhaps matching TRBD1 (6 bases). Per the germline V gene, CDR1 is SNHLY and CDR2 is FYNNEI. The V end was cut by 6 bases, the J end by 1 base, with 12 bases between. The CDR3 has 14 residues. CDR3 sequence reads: CASRGGEWNTEAFF. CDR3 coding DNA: TGTGCCAGCAGAGGGGGGGAGTGGAACACTGAAGCTTTCTTT.

The CDR3 DNA reads TGTGCCAGCGGCTCGTCTAGCGGGGGGACCGGGGAGCTGTTTTTT. Translation gives CASGSSSGGTGELFF. The V gene is TRBV2, the J gene TRBJ2-2; 11 nucleotides line up with TRBD2. Per germline, CDR1 SNHLY and CDR2 FYNNEI. Trimming at V came to 8 bases and at J to 5 bases, leaving 7 bases not matched to a gene. This CDR3 has 15 residues.

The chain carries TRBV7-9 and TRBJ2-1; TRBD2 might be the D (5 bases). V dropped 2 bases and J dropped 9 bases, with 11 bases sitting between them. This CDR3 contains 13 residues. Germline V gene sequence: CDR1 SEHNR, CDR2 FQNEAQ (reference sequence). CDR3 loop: CASSLLLEGEQFF. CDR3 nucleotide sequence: TGTGCCAGCAGCTTATTGCTAGAGGGTGAGCAGTTCTTC.

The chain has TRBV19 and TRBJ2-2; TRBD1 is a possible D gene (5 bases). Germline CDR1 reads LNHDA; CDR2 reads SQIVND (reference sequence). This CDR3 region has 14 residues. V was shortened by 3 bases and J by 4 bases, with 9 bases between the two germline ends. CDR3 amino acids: CASSIAGSTGELFF. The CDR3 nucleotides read TGTGCCAGTAGTATTGCAGGGTCCACCGGGGAGCTGTTTTTT.

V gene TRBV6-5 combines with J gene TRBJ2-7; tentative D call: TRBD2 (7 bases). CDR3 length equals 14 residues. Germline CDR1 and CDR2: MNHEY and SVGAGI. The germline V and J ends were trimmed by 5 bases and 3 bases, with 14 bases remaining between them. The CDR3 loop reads CASSPVGGDYEQYF. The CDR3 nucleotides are TGTGCCAGCAGTCCGGTAGGGGGGGACTACGAGCAGTACTTC.

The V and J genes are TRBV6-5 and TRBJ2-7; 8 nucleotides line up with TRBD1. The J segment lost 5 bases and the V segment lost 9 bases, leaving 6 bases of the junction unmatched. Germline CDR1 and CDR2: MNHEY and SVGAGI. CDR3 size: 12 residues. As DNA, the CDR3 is TGTGCCAGACCGGGACAGGTCCACGAGCAGTACTTC. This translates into CARPGQVHEQYF.

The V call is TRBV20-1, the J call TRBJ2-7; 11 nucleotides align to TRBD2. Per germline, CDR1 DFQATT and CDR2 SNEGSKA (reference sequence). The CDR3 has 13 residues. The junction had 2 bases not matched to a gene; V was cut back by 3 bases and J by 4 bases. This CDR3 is CSASLAGGYEQYF. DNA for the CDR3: TGCAGTGCTAGTCTAGCGGGAGGTTACGAGCAGTACTTC.

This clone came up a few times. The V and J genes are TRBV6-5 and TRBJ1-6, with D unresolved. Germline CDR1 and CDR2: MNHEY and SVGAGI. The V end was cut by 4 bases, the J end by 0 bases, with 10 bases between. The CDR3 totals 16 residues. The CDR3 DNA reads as TGTGCCAGCAGTTTCGGACTGAGCTCCTATAATTCACCCCTCCACTTT. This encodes CASSFGLSSYNSPLHF.